The TCR beta chain described here comes from a study of T cells after posttransplantation cyclophosphamide. This related bone marrow graft donor gave peripheral blood on the day of marrow donation. The data were produced by immunoSEQ multiplex PCR, yet TCRdb's version contains in-frame clones alone and is incomplete. The sample was found to contain 35,000 to 55,000 clones, and every one recurs. This clone was observed at least ten times. The CDR3 runs to 16 residues. The V and J ends lost 8 bases and 6 bases, in that order; junction bases with no gene match: 15. Germline loops: CDR1 KGHSH, CDR2 LQKENI.

The chain employs TRBV18 and TRBJ1-2, with 10 bases identical to TRBD1. This receptor was obtained from a man in his forties in good health, CMV-negative, and a related stem cell transplant donor. The sequenced sample was PBMCs. In nucleotides, the CDR3 is TGTGCCAGCCTGCGGGACAGGGGATTTTCAGGCGATGGCTACACCTTC. Its translation: CASLRDRGFSGDGYTF.